The sequence of this T cell receptor beta chain was determined in a study of cytomegalovirus exposure and HLA in healthy donors. The PCR had 60 Vbeta and 13 Jbeta primers. Assay: immunoSEQ multiplex PCR; the TCRdb copy retains only in-frame clones and omits some. The sample has roughly 140,000 clones, roughly 78% seen once. The germline V gene has CDR1 SEHNR and CDR2 FQNEAQ (reference sequence). The CDR3 extends over 12 amino acids. Concerning this clone itself: One end of the junction fails to match germline, which may point to a read error.

Input material: PBMCs. The TCR was taken from a middle-aged man in good health and CMV-seropositive. J is TRBJ2-3 and V is TRBV7-9, with a tentative D call TRBD2 (5 bases). CDR3 sequence: CSSRLAPDTQYF. CDR3 DNA: TGTTCCAGCAGGCTAGCTCCAGATACGCAGTATTTT.